These 4 T cell receptor beta chains were all obtained from the same sample, sequenced in a study of blood T cell repertoires in COVID-19. The protocol was immunoSEQ multiplex PCR, while the TCRdb copy is restricted to in-frame clones and leaves out a portion. The repertoire holds 90,000 to 110,000 clones, with roughly 80% as singletons. Sequencing was performed on peripheral blood. Source of these receptors: a woman between 65 and 79 years old with acute or convalescent COVID-19.

By share of the sample, this clone is medium-sized (0.01 to 0.1%). The CDR3 DNA is TGTGCCATCAGTGAGTTTGGGGGGACCGATGGCTACACCTTC. Its translation is CAISEFGGTDGYTF. V is TRBV10-3 and J is TRBJ1-2; D is possibly TRBD1 (5 bases). The CDR3 is made up of 14 amino acids. Looked up from germline, CDR1 is ENHRY and CDR2 is SYGVKD. Trimming took off 1 base at V and 6 bases at J, with 12 bases between the two ends.

A few counts support this clone. The rearrangement links TRBV12-3 or TRBV12-4 to TRBJ1-2, with TRBD1 identical over 8 bases. Germline trimming cut 4 bases from V and 7 bases from J; bases unmatched to any gene: 5. This CDR3 contains 13 residues. The CDR3: CASSYQGAFGYTF. In DNA, the CDR3 is TGTGCCAGCAGTTATCAGGGGGCTTTTGGCTACACCTTC.

The DNA of the CDR3 is TGTGCCAGCACACTTGGGACAGGTTCGAACTATGGCTACACCTTC. Protein product: CASTLGTGSNYGYTF. V usage is TRBV5-4 and J usage is TRBJ1-2; TRBD1 matches 8 bases. This CDR3 has 15 residues. With V trimmed by 6 bases and J by 2 bases, 9 bases remained unmatched. Germline V gene sequence: CDR1 SGHNT, CDR2 YYREEE (reference sequence). The whole variable domain, remainder taken from reference TRBV5-4 and TRBJ1-2, is ETGVTQSPTHLIKTRGQQVTLRCSSQSGHNTVSWYQQALGQGPQFIFQYYREEENGRGNFPPRFSGLQFPNYSSELNVNALELDDSALYLCASTLGTGSNYGYTFGSGTRLTVV.

The chain links TRBV7-9 to TRBJ1-4; D may be TRBD1 (6 bases). The length of the CDR3 is 15 residues. Trimming took 5 bases from V and 5 from J, leaving 15 bases between them. Germline loops: CDR1 SEHNR, CDR2 FQNEAQ (reference sequence). In DNA, the CDR3 is TGTGCCAGCAGCCCAACCGGGACACTGAATGAAAAACTGTTTTTT. This gives the protein CASSPTGTLNEKLFF.